This is a list of T cell receptor beta chains from one sample in a study of cytomegalovirus exposure and HLA in healthy donors. Libraries were prepared by immunoSEQ multiplex PCR; TCRdb keeps only in-frame clonotypes and omits some of them. The data show over 60,000 clones, approximately 96% seen once. Sample: PBMCs. These receptor sequences come from a man between 18 and 35 years old in good health and CMV-seronegative. CDR3s leave out the opening cysteine and the closing phenylalanine or tryptophan.

V: TRBV11-2; CDR3: ASTTTGTQYNEQF
V: TRBV5-1; CDR3: ASSLAGRDFAYNEQF
V: TRBV7-2; CDR3: ASSLVGTGGSPLH
V: TRBV19; CDR3: ASPGQPNTEAF
V: TRBV14; CDR3: ASSQDLGPRETQY
V: TRBV27; CDR3: ASSAGGSPAEKLF
V: TRBV5-1; CDR3: ASSLDEGRSKAF
V: TRBV9; CDR3: ASSVAGSRGIETQY
V: TRBV7-3; CDR3: ASSRGLAGGYEQY
V: TRBV10-3; CDR3: AISDPHTGGNNEKLF
V: TRBV25-1; CDR3: ASSPHSGVYTEAF
V: TRBV19; CDR3: ASSTSRSTEAF
V: TRBV14; CDR3: ASSQETGGPYEQY
V: TRBV9; CDR3: ASSVGGTEAF
V: TRBV19; CDR3: ASSISLAGGYNEQF
V: TRBV27; CDR3: ASSERGGQDEQF
V: TRBV9; CDR3: ASSVNPRGSGTEAF
V: TRBV5-1; CDR3: ASSLSSGGLYTGELF
V: TRBV6-5; CDR3: ASSSRQGYQPQH
V: TRBV28; CDR3: ASSFRQGAGELF
V: TRBV6-5; CDR3: ASSYSYQNGYT
V: TRBV19; CDR3: ASSLTGGFSDYNEQF
V: TRBV10-2; CDR3: ASSESGGGGYT
V: TRBV19; CDR3: ASSIALGVAF
V: TRBV25-1; CDR3: ASSESGTVYGYT
V: TRBV30; CDR3: AWSSMWQAGGYT
V: TRBV11-2; CDR3: ASSGQSPEQY
V: TRBV10-3; CDR3: AISDAVASTDTQY
V: TRBV5-8; CDR3: ASSLAEGVDEQF
V: TRBV25-1; CDR3: ASSPRQVLYGYT
V: TRBV27; CDR3: ASGQGARLYEQY
V: TRBV5-6; CDR3: ASSLRDMNTEAF
V: TRBV2; CDR3: ASSPGGAGTGELF
V: TRBV27; CDR3: ATSPTGTLSSYNEQF
V: TRBV18; CDR3: ASSWSSSGGNTIY
V: TRBV29-1; CDR3: SVGTGGGNNNEQF
V: TRBV5-8; CDR3: ASRRQRPEAF
V: TRBV4-1; CDR3: ASSQDWDRVHTEAF
V: TRBV7-3; CDR3: ASSLQGAGTEAF
V: TRBV7-2; CDR3: ASSEMTGNTGELF